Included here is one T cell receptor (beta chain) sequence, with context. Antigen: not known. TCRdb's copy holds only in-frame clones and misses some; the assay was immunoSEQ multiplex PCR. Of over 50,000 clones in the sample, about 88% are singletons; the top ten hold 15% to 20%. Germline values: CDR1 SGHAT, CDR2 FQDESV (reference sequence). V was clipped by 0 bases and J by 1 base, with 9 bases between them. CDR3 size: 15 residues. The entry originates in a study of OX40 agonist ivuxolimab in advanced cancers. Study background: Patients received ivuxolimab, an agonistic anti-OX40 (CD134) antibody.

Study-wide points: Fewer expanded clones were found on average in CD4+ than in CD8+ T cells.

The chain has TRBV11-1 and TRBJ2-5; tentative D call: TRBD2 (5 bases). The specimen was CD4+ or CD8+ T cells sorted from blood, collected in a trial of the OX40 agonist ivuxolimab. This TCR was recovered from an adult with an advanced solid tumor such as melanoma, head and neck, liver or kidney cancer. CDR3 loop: CASSLAWAGQETQYF. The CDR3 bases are TGTGCCAGCAGCTTAGCGTGGGCGGGCCAAGAGACCCAGTACTTC.